Following are 20 T cell receptor beta chains from one sample sequenced in a study of blood T cell repertoires in COVID-19 (dated by TCRdb to about 2020). The library relied on the immunoSEQ multiplex PCR assay. TCRdb stores this immuneACCESS table with in-frame sequences only. Part of the clones is absent; in the studies checked, under half of the shortfall reflects unresolved V genes, and no reason is known for the rest. The sample table contains around 150,000 clones; only one count was recorded for about 80% of them. The top ten hold roughly 7% of the sample. What was sequenced was peripheral blood. These receptors all stem from a woman aged 40 to 50 with COVID-19, enrolled during active disease.

The rearrangement joins TRBV7-2 to TRBJ2-7; TRBD2 matches at 10 bases. Looked up from germline, CDR1 is SGHTA and CDR2 is FQGNSA. Trimming cost V 2 bases and J 3 bases; bases outside gene matches: 7. This CDR3 comprises 16 residues. The DNA of the CDR3 is TGTGCCAGCAGCTTACGAGCCGGGACTAGCGTCTACGAGCAGTACTTC. Protein sequence: CASSLRAGTSVYEQYF. Combining the CDR3 with reference TRBV7-2 and TRBJ2-7 gives the whole variable domain GAGVSQSPSNKVTEKGKDVELRCDPISGHTALYWYRQSLGQGLEFLIYFQGNSAPDKSGLPSDRFSAERTGGSVSTLTIQRTQQEDSAVYLCASSLRAGTSVYEQYFGPGTRLTVT.

The DNA of the CDR3 is TGTGCCAGCAGTCCACAGGGGCGGGGTGGCTACACCTTC. Translation gives CASSPQGRGGYTF. This chain links TRBV2 with TRBJ1-2; TRBD1 matches 7 bases. CDR3 length: 13 residues. Trimming at V came to 5 bases and at J to 7 bases, leaving 7 bases not matched to a gene. The V gene's germline CDR1 is SNHLY and CDR2 FYNNEI. Full variable domain (remainder filled in from reference TRBV2 and TRBJ1-2): EPEVTQTPSHQVTQMGQEVILRCVPISNHLYFYWYRQILGQKVEFLVSFYNNEISEKSEIFDDQFSVERPDGSNFTLKIRSTKLEDSAMYFCASSPQGRGGYTFGSGTRLTVV.

DNA for the CDR3: TGTGCCAGCAGCTTAGTCCCCGACAGGGACGAAAGAGGGACCCAGTACTTC. Translated, it gives CASSLVPDRDERGTQYF. The chain uses TRBV11-2 and TRBJ2-5; 7 bases agree with TRBD1. Germline CDR1 reads SGHAT; CDR2 reads FQNNGV. This CDR3 comprises 17 residues. V dropped 1 base and J dropped 7; count of bases not matched to a gene: 15.

The chain has TRBV5-1 and TRBJ2-3, with 10 bases lining up with TRBD2. The CDR3 totals 17 residues. Germline V lookup: CDR1 SGHRS, CDR2 YFSETQ. V lost 0 bases, J lost 6 bases, and 10 bases stayed unmatched. In DNA form, the CDR3 reads TGCGCCAGCAGCTTGGCTCCTAGCGGGAGTGATTTGGATACGCAGTATTTT. The encoded protein is CASSLAPSGSDLDTQYF.

The rearrangement uses TRBV2 and TRBJ2-3, with 9 positions matching TRBD2. After removal of 6 bases from V and 1 base from J, the junction contained 11 bases not matched to a gene. The germline V gene has CDR1 SNHLY and CDR2 FYNNEI. This CDR3 has 17 amino acids. CDR3 sequence (DNA): TGTGCCAGCAGAAAGATAGCGGGAGTTTCTGGCACAGATACGCAGTATTTT. The encoded protein is CASRKIAGVSGTDTQYF.

The chain is built from TRBV5-1 and TRBJ2-6, with 8 bases aligning to TRBD1. Germline trimming cut 1 base from V and 2 bases from J; bases unmatched to any gene: 11. The CDR3 extends over 19 amino acids. Germline-derived CDR1 and CDR2 are SGHRS and YFSETQ. The CDR3 here is CASSLWPAGGATGANVLTF. The CDR3 DNA is TGCGCCAGCAGCTTGTGGCCGGCAGGGGGCGCGACTGGGGCCAACGTCCTGACTTTC.

V and J are TRBV27 and TRBJ1-6; D gene uncertain. V lost 0 bases, J lost 7 bases, and 7 bases lay in between. This CDR3 spans 14 amino acids. The germline V gene encodes CDR1 MNHEY and CDR2 SMNVEV (reference sequence). DNA for the CDR3: TGTGCCAGCAGTTTATCCGGGTGGAATTCACCCCTCCACTTT. The encoded protein is CASSLSGWNSPLHF.

The rearrangement joins TRBV19 to TRBJ2-1; 13 nucleotides align to TRBD2. This CDR3 spans 15 amino acids. V shed 5 bases and J 16 bases; nucleotides not matched to a gene: 14. Germline-derived CDR1 and CDR2 are LNHDA and SQIVND (reference sequence). This chain's CDR3 is CASSQRGTSGKGCFF. The CDR3 region has the DNA TGTGCCAGTAGTCAAAGAGGGACTAGCGGGAAGGGATGCTTCTTC. Full variable domain (rest looked up from reference TRBV19 and TRBJ2-1): DGGITQSPKYLFRKEGQNVTLSCEQNLNHDAMYWYRQDPGQGLRLIYYSQIVNDFQKGDIAEGYSVSREKKESFPLTVTSAQKNPTAFYLCASSQRGTSGKGCFFGPGTRLTVL.

The chain recombines TRBV24-1 with TRBJ1-2, with D unclear. The V gene lost 0 bases and the J gene lost 8 bases, with 9 bases spanning the gap. There are 13 residues in the CDR3. Germline CDR1 KGHDR, CDR2 SFDVKD. The DNA of the CDR3 is TGTGCCACCAGTGATTTGAAGGGAGACGGCTACACCTTC. It specifies CATSDLKGDGYTF.

This clone came up once. This CDR3 is also generated by other DNA sequences in the sample. This chain links TRBV10-3 with TRBJ2-3; 7 bases align to TRBD1. From germline, CDR1 is ENHRY and CDR2 SYGVKD. CDR3 length: 14 amino acids. After removal of 2 bases from V and 1 base from J, the junction contained 0 bases not matched to a gene. CDR3: CAISEGQGTDTQYF. Here the CDR3 DNA reads TGTGCCATCAGTGAGGGACAGGGCACAGATACGCAGTATTTT.

The rearrangement uses TRBV7-9 and TRBJ2-3, with TRBD2 identical over 9 bases. Germline V gene lookup returns CDR1 SEHNR and CDR2 FQNEAQ (reference sequence). This CDR3 is 12 amino acids long. The trim removed 6 bases at V and 5 bases at J, leaving 0 bases unmatched. As DNA, the CDR3 is TGTGCCAGCAGAGCGGGAGGAGATACGCAGTATTTT. Encoded protein: CASRAGGDTQYF.

The V and J genes are TRBV28 and TRBJ1-4; D gene uncertain. Germline lookup yields CDR1 MDHEN and CDR2 SYDVKM. This CDR3 is built from 14 residues. Trimming took 8 bases from V and 7 from J, leaving 17 bases between them. CDR3: CASYAGPEIEKLFF. The CDR3 nucleotides are TGTGCCAGCTACGCGGGCCCGGAGATTGAAAAACTGTTTTTT.

The chain recombines TRBV6-5 with TRBJ1-2, with D perhaps matching TRBD1 (6 bases). Per the germline V gene, CDR1 is MNHEY and CDR2 is SVGAGI. The V and J ends lost 6 bases and 2 bases respectively, with 13 bases between them. The CDR3 sequence is 14 residues long. The CDR3 sequence: CASRAPDRNYGYTF. CDR3 DNA: TGTGCCAGCAGGGCCCCGGACAGAAACTATGGCTACACCTTC.

This clone was seen a few times. This chain links TRBV2 with TRBJ1-1; 8 nucleotides agree with TRBD1. Per the germline V gene, CDR1 is SNHLY and CDR2 is FYNNEI. V shed 5 bases, J shed 6 bases, and the junction held 5 bases outside the gene matches. This CDR3 region has 13 residues. The CDR3 DNA reads as TGTGCCAGCAGTTTGGACAGGGTGGCTGAAGCTTTCTTT. Translated, it gives CASSLDRVAEAFF.

In the case of this clone: This same CDR3 is encoded by further DNA sequences in the sample. V gene TRBV6-6 combines with J gene TRBJ2-3; no clear D. This CDR3 is built from 14 residues. Germline CDR1 reads MNHNY; CDR2 reads SVGAGI (reference sequence). V was cut by 3 bases and J by 3 bases, with 10 bases left in between. CDR3 DNA sequence: TGTGCCAGCAGTTATGTCCTTTCTACAGATACGCAGTATTTT. It codes for CASSYVLSTDTQYF.

The rearrangement links TRBV14 to TRBJ1-1; unclear D gene. Germline assignment: CDR1 SGHDN and CDR2 FVKESK. V gave up 4 bases and J gave up 5 bases, with 11 bases separating them. The CDR3 totals 13 residues. Here the CDR3 DNA reads TGTGCCAGCAGCCTCCTTTCGGGAACTGAAGCTTTCTTT. Amino acids: CASSLLSGTEAFF. Full variable domain (remainder filled in from reference TRBV14 and TRBJ1-1): EAGVTQFPSHSVIEKGQTVTLRCDPISGHDNLYWYRRVMGKEIKFLLHFVKESKQDESGMPNNRFLAERTGGTYSTLKVQPAELEDSGVYFCASSLLSGTEAFFGQGTRLTVV.

This clone was detected only once. The rearrangement uses TRBV11-2 and TRBJ1-1; 7 nucleotides line up with TRBD1. The germline CDR1 and CDR2 sequences are SGHAT and FQNNGV. V lost 1 base, J lost 8 bases, and 10 bases stayed unmatched. The CDR3 is 15 residues long. The CDR3 nucleotides are TGTGCCAGCAGCTTAGCCAGGGGGGACACCGGGGAAGCTTTCTTT. This codes for CASSLARGDTGEAFF.

J is TRBJ1-5 and V is TRBV28; TRBD1 might be the D (5 bases). V lost 3 bases and J 2 bases, leaving 11 bases between the germline ends. There are 15 residues in the CDR3. Germline CDR1 reads MDHEN; CDR2 reads SYDVKM. CDR3 region: CASSFPGARNQPQHF. DNA for the CDR3: TGTGCCAGCAGTTTCCCTGGGGCGCGCAATCAGCCCCAGCATTTT.

V is TRBV6-2 or TRBV6-3 and J is TRBJ2-2; 9 nucleotides agree with TRBD2. Germline assignment: CDR1 MNHEY and CDR2 SVGEGT. The CDR3 extends over 16 amino acids. V lost 2 bases and J lost 4; bases outside the gene matches: 5. CDR3 coding DNA: TGTGCCAGCAGTTACGGCAGCGGGAGGACCACCGGGGAGCTGTTTTTT. Translating gives CASSYGSGRTTGELFF.

The J gene is TRBJ2-5, the V gene TRBV9; D remains ambiguous. CDR3 size: 14 residues. CDR1 is SGDLS and CDR2 is YYNGEE in the germline V gene. V was shortened by 0 bases and J by 4 bases, with 10 bases between the two germline ends. CDR3 loop: CASSVDPSRETQYF. The CDR3 DNA is TGTGCCAGCAGCGTAGACCCCTCGAGAGAGACCCAGTACTTC.